The 10 T cell receptor beta chains below come from one sample, sequenced in a study of neurological immune-mediated disorders. TCRdb reanalysed the 5' RACE reads using MiXCR and keeps one entry per CDR3 protein. The data show about 70,000 distinct CDR3 sequences, 5.2% seen once. Sample: PBMCs. The receptors were sampled from a human donor with multiple sclerosis. The donor label of this sample is uncertain.

V usage is TRBV5-1 and J usage is TRBJ1-1, with unresolved D. The germline V gene encodes CDR1 SGHRS and CDR2 YFSETQ. This CDR3 comprises 15 residues. V lost 6 bases and J lost 5, with 20 bases in between. This chain's CDR3 is CASNSGPVTGTEAFF. CDR3 bases: TGCGCCAGCAACAGCGGGCCGGTGACTGGAACTGAAGCTTTCTTT.

This clonotype was detected many times. V gene TRBV6-5 combines with J gene TRBJ2-7; the D gene could be TRBD1 or TRBD2 (6 bases each). This CDR3 has 15 amino acids. In germline, CDR1 is MNHEY, CDR2 SVGAGI. V lost 6 bases to trimming and J lost 11 bases, with 26 bases between them. CDR3 DNA: TGTGCCAGCAGATCTACAGGGAGGTCGACCCTAAGCGAGTACTTC. Encoded protein: CASRSTGRSTLSEYF.

At least ten counts were recorded for this clonotype. CDR3 residues: CASSSVGTEETQYF. The CDR3 DNA reads TGCGCCAGCAGCTCTGTGGGAACCGAGGAGACCCAGTACTTC. The V and J genes are TRBV5-1 and TRBJ2-5; no reliable D call. This CDR3 has 14 amino acids. Trimming removed 3 bases from V and 5 bases from J, with 14 bases in between. Germline V lookup: CDR1 SGHRS, CDR2 YFSETQ.

This clonotype was observed at least ten times. The chain employs TRBV20-1 and TRBJ2-4; D is ambiguous. Germline CDR1 and CDR2: DFQATT and SNEGSKA (reference sequence). This CDR3 is 14 amino acids long. V dropped 5 bases and J dropped 0 bases, with 11 bases sitting between them. The CDR3 nucleotides are TGCAGTGCTTATGACCGTATAGCCAAAAACATTCAGTACTTC. Translated: CSAYDRIAKNIQYF.

This clonotype was seen ten or more times. The rearrangement joins TRBV5-1 to TRBJ2-3; D ambiguous. Germline V gene sequence: CDR1 SGHRS, CDR2 YFSETQ. V was clipped by 3 bases and J by 6 bases, with 11 bases between them. CDR3 length: 13 residues. CDR3 DNA sequence: TGCGCCAGCAGCTCCCTTATGGCGGATACGCAGTATTTT. This translates into CASSSLMADTQYF.

This clonotype was detected many times. This sequence joins TRBV4-2 and TRBJ2-1; 8 bases line up with TRBD2. Unmatched junction bases numbered 3, after V lost 2 bases and J lost 3 bases. Germline CDR1 LGHNA, CDR2 YNFKEQ. CDR3 length: 15 amino acids. CDR3 DNA sequence: TGTGCCAGCAGCCAAACAAGCGGGGGCTACAATGAGCAGTTCTTC. This translates into CASSQTSGGYNEQFF.

The chain links TRBV18 to TRBJ1-5, with D perhaps TRBD1 (5 bases). Germline values: CDR1 KGHSH, CDR2 LQKENI. V lost 0 bases to trimming and J lost 7 bases, with 16 bases between them. This CDR3 has 16 amino acids. The CDR3 here is CASSPPHPGVGQPQHF. The CDR3 DNA reads as TGTGCCAGCTCACCACCCCACCCGGGGGTCGGACAGCCCCAGCATTTT.

This clonotype was counted many times. A much larger clone lies one base from this, so it may be a read error. The genes are TRBV12-3 or TRBV12-4 and TRBJ2-3; TRBD2 matches 11 bases. The CDR3 runs 15 residues. The ends lost 4 bases at V and 1 base at J; junction bases unmatched: 1. CDR3 loop: CASSSSGGRTDTQYF. CDR3 DNA: TGTGCCAGCAGTTCTAGCGGGGGGCGCACAGATACGCAGTATTTT.

This clonotype was picked up many times. The chain uses TRBV2 and TRBJ1-1; D might be TRBD1 (5 bases). The CDR3 consists of 15 residues. V was trimmed by 11 bases and J by 4 bases, leaving 23 bases between them. The germline V gene has CDR1 SNHLY and CDR2 FYNNEI. The CDR3 DNA is TGTGCCGGGGGACCGGAAGGGGCCCGGGGCACTGAAGCTTTCTTT. Its translation: CAGGPEGARGTEAFF.

In its sample, this clonotype was seen a few times. J is TRBJ2-3 and V is TRBV5-1; D gene ambiguous. The V gene's germline CDR1 is SGHRS and CDR2 YFSETQ. The CDR3 totals 15 residues. V lost 1 base to trimming and J lost 3 bases, with 12 bases between them. In DNA, the CDR3 is TGCGCCAGCAGCTTGCGGGCTCAGCAGACAGATACGCAGTATTTT. Translating gives CASSLRAQQTDTQYF.